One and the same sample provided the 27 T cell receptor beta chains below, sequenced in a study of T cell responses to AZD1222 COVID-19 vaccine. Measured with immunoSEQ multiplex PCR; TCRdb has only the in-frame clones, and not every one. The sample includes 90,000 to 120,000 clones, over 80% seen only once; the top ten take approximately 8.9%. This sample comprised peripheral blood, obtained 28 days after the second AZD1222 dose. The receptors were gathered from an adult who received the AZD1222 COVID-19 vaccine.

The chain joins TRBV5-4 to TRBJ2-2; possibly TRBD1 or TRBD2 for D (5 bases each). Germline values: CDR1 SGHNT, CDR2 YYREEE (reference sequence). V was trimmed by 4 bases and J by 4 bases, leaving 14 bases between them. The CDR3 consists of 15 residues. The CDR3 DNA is TGTGCCAGCAGCCCGGACACCCGGGGCACCGGGGAGCTGTTTTTT. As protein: CASSPDTRGTGELFF. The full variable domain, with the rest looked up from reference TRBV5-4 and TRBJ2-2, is ETGVTQSPTHLIKTRGQQVTLRCSSQSGHNTVSWYQQALGQGPQFIFQYYREEENGRGNFPPRFSGLQFPNYSSELNVNALELDDSALYLCASSPDTRGTGELFFGEGSRLTVL.

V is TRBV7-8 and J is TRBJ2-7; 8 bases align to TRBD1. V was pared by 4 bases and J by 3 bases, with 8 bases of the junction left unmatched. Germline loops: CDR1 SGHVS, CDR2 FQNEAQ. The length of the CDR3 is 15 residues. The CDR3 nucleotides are TGTGCCAGCAGCTCAAAAGGACAGGGCCACTACGAGCAGTACTTC. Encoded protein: CASSSKGQGHYEQYF. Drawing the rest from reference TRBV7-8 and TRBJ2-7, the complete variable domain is GAGVSQSPRYKVAKRGQDVALRCDPISGHVSLFWYQQALGQGPEFLTYFQNEAQLDKSGLPSDRFFAERPEGSVSTLKIQRTQQEDSAVYLCASSSKGQGHYEQYFGPGTRLTVT.

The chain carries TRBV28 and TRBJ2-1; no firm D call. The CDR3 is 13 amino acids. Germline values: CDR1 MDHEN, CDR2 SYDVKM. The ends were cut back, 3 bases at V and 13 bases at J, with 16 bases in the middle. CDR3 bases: TGTGCCAGCAGTTTTCAGTTCCCCCCTAATCAGTTCTTC. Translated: CASSFQFPPNQFF.

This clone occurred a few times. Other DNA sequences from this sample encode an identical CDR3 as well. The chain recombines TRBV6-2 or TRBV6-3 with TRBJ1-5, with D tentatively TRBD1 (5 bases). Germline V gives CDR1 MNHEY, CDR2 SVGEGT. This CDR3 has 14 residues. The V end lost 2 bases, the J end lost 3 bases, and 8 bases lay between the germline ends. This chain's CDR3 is CASSYGGSNQPQHF. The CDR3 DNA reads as TGTGCCAGCAGTTACGGGGGGTCCAATCAGCCCCAGCATTTT.

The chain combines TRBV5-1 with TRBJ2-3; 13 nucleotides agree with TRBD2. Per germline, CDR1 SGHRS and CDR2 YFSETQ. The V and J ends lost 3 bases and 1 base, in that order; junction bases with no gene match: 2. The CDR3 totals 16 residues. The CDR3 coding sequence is TGCGCCAGCAGCTCCGGGACTAGCGGGGGCACAGATACGCAGTATTTT. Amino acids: CASSSGTSGGTDTQYF.

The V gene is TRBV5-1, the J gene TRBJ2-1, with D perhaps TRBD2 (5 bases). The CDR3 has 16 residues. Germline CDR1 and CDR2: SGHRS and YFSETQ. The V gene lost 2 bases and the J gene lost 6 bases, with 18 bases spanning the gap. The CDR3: CASSFESVGGLNEQFF. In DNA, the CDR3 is TGCGCCAGCAGCTTTGAAAGCGTCGGCGGGCTCAATGAGCAGTTCTTC.

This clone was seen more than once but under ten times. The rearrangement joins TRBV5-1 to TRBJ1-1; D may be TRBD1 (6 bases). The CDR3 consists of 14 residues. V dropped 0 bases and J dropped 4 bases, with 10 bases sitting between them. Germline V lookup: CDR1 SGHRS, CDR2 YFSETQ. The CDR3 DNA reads TGCGCCAGCAGCTTGGGGGAGGGGGTCACTGAAGCTTTCTTT. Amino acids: CASSLGEGVTEAFF.

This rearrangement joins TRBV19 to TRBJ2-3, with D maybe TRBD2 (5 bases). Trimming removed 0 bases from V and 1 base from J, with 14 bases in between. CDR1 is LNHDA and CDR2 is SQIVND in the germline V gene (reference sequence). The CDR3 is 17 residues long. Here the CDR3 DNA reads TGTGCCAGTAGTATAGATCTGGCGGGTTGGGGCACAGATACGCAGTATTTT. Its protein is CASSIDLAGWGTDTQYF.

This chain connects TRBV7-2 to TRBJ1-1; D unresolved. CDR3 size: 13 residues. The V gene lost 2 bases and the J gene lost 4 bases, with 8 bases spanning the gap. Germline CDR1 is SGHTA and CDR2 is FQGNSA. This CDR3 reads CASSLSTATEAFF. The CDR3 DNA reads TGTGCCAGCAGCTTAAGCACAGCCACTGAAGCTTTCTTT.

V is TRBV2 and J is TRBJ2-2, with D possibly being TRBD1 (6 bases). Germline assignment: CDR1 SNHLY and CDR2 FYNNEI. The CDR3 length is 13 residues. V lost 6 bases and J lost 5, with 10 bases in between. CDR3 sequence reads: CASRGAGTGELFF. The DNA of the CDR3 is TGTGCCAGCAGGGGGGCCGGAACCGGGGAGCTGTTTTTT.

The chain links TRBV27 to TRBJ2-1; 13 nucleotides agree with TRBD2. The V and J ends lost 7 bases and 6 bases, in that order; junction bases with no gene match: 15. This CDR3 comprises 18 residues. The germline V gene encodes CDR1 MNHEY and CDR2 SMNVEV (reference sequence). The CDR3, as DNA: TGTGCCAGCACCAGACTAGCGGGGGGCCGAAAGACACTCAATGAGCAGTTCTTC. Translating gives CASTRLAGGRKTLNEQFF.

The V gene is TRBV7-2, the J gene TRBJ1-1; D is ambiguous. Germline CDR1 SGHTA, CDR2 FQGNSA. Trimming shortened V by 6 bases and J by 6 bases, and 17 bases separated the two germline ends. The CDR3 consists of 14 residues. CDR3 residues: CASRTNAWGAEAFF. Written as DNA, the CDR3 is TGTGCCAGCAGGACTAATGCTTGGGGTGCTGAAGCTTTCTTT.

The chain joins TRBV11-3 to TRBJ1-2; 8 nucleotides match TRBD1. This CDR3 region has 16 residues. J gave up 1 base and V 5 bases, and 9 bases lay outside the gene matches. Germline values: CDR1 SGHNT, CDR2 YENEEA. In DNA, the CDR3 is TGTGCCAGCAGCCAGGGGGCAGGGGGATATAACTATGGCTACACCTTC. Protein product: CASSQGAGGYNYGYTF.

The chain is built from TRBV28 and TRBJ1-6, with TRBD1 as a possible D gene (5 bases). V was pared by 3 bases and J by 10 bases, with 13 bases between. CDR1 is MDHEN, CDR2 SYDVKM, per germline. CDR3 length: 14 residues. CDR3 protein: CASSFHQGGSPLHF. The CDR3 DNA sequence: TGTGCCAGCAGTTTCCATCAGGGTGGGTCACCCCTCCACTTT.

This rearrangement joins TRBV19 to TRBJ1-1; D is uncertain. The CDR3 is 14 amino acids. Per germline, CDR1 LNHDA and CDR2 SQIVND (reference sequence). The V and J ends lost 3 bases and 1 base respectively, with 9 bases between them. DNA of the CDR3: TGTGCCAGTAGTATTCGGGTTGGGAACACTGAAGCTTTCTTT. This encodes CASSIRVGNTEAFF.

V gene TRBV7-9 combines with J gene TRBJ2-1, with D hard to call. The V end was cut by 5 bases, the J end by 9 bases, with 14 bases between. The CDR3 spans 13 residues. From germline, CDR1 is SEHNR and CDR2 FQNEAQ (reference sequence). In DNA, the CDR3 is TGTGCCAGCAGCCAGGATGCGGTTGGTGAGCAGTTCTTC. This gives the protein CASSQDAVGEQFF.

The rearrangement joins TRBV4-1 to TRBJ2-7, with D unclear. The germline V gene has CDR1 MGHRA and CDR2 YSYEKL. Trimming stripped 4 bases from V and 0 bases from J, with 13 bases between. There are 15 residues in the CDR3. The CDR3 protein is CASSRGLVDSYEQYF. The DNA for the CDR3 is TGCGCCAGCAGCCGGGGATTGGTTGACTCCTACGAGCAGTACTTC.

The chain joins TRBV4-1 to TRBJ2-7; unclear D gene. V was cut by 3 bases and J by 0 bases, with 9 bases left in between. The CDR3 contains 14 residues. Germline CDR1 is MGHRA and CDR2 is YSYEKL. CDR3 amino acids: CASSQWSSSYEQYF. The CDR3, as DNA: TGCGCCAGCAGCCAGTGGTCCAGCTCCTACGAGCAGTACTTC.

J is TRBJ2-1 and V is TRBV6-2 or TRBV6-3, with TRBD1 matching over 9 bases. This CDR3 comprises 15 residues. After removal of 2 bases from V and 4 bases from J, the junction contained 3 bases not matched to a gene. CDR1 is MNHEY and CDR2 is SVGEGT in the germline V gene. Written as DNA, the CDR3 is TGTGCCAGCAGTTACCAACAGGGGGCTTACAATGAGCAGTTCTTC. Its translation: CASSYQQGAYNEQFF.

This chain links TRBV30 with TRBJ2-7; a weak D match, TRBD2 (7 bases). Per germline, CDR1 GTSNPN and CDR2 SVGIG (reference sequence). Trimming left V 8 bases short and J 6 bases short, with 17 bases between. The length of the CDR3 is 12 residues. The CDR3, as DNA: TGTGCCGGGGGGGGCTTGGCGGGCGAGCAGTACTTC. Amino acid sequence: CAGGGLAGEQYF.

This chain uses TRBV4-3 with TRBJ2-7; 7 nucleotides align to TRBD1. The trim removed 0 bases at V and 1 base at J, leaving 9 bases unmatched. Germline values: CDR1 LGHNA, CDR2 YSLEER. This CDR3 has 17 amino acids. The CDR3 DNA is TGCGCCAGCAGCCAAGAAGGTCGCAGGGGGTCATCCTACGAGCAGTACTTC. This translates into CASSQEGRRGSSYEQYF.

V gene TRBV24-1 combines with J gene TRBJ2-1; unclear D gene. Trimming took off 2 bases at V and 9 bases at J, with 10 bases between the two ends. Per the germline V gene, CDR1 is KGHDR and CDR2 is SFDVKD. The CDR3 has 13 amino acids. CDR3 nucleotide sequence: TGTGCCACCAGTGATTCCCCCAGCGTTGAGCAGTTCTTC. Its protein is CATSDSPSVEQFF.

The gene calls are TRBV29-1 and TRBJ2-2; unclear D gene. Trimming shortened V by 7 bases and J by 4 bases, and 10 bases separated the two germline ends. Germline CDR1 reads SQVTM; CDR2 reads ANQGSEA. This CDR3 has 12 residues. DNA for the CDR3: TGCAGCGCTGCACCGGTCACCGGGGAGCTGTTTTTT. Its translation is CSAAPVTGELFF.

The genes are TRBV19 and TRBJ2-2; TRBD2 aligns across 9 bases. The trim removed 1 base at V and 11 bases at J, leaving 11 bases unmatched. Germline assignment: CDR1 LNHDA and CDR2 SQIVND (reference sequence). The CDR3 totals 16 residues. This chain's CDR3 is CASSIVGVSGSFELFF. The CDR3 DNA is TGTGCCAGTAGTATAGTAGGGGTTAGCGGGAGTTTCGAGCTGTTTTTT.

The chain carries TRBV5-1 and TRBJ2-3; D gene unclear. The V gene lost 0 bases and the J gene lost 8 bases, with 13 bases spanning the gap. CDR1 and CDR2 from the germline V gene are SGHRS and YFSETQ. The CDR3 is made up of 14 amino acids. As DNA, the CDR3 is TGCGCCAGCAGCTTGGGGGCAGGATACGGTACGCAGTATTTT. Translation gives CASSLGAGYGTQYF.

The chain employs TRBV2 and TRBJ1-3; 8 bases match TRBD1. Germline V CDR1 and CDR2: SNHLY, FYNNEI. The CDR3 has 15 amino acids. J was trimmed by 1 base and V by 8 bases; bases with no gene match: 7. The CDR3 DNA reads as TGTGCCAGCGGGGGACAGGCGACGTCTGGAAACACCATATATTTT. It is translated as CASGGQATSGNTIYF.

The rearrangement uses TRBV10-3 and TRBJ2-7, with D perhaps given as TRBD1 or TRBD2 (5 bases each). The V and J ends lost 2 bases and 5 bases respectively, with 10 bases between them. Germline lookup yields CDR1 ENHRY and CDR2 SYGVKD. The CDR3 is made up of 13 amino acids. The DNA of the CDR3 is TGTGCCATCAGTGAGACCAGGGACCACGAGCAGTACTTC. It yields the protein CAISETRDHEQYF.